The 21 T cell receptor beta chains presented below share a single source sample, sequenced in a study of blood T cell repertoires in COVID-19. Libraries were prepared by immunoSEQ multiplex PCR; TCRdb keeps only in-frame clonotypes and omits some of them. Found here are about 230,000 clones, around 83% of them singletons; the top ten hold around 2.4%. Material for sequencing was peripheral blood. The source is a man aged 35 to 55 who had recovered from COVID-19.

V gene TRBV10-1 combines with J gene TRBJ2-3, with unresolved D. Trimming shortened V by 4 bases and J by 5 bases, and 10 bases separated the two germline ends. This CDR3 comprises 13 residues. Per germline, CDR1 WNHNN and CDR2 SYGVQD (reference sequence). The CDR3 here is CASSGMRQDTQYF. The CDR3 DNA sequence: TGCGCCAGCAGTGGCATGCGTCAAGATACGCAGTATTTT.

This chain joins TRBV5-4 and TRBJ1-2, with D hard to call. This CDR3 contains 12 residues. The V end lost 8 bases, the J end lost 2 bases, and 10 bases lay between the germline ends. Germline values: CDR1 SGHNT, CDR2 YYREEE (reference sequence). Here the CDR3 reads CASADSNYGYTF. The CDR3 DNA is TGTGCCAGTGCGGATTCAAACTATGGCTACACCTTC.

The chain uses TRBV9 and TRBJ2-3; weak D call: TRBD2 (5 bases). The V gene's germline CDR1 is SGDLS and CDR2 YYNGEE. Between the trimmed V and J ends, which lost 3 bases and 2 bases, there was a span of 16 bases. The CDR3 contains 16 residues. CDR3 sequence (DNA): TGTGCCAGCAGCGGGCCGGGGATGGACGTCACAGATACGCAGTATTTT. This codes for CASSGPGMDVTDTQYF.

The chain carries TRBV5-4 and TRBJ1-2, with 11 bases identical to TRBD1. Germline V gene data show CDR1 as SGHNT and CDR2 as YYREEE (reference sequence). V gave up 3 bases and J gave up 5 bases; unmatched junction bases: 3. This CDR3 region has 14 residues. In DNA form, the CDR3 reads TGTGCCAGCAGCTCCGGACAGGGGGCGTATGGCTACACCTTC. Protein sequence: CASSSGQGAYGYTF.

This clone was counted only a few times. The chain links TRBV4-1 to TRBJ1-2, with D perhaps matching TRBD1 (5 bases). V lost 1 base and J 4 bases, leaving 7 bases between the germline ends. Germline lookup yields CDR1 MGHRA and CDR2 YSYEKL. The CDR3 spans 13 residues. The CDR3 bases are TGCGCCAGCAGCCAAGGGGGGGGCTATGGCTACACCTTC. This codes for CASSQGGGYGYTF.

This chain connects TRBV30 to TRBJ1-3; the D is unclear. V lost 0 bases to trimming and J lost 1 base, with 7 bases between them. Germline V CDR1 and CDR2: GTSNPN, SVGIG (reference sequence). This CDR3 has 14 amino acids. The CDR3 nucleotides are TGTGCCTGGAGTGTACTCGAATCTGGAAACACCATATATTTT. Protein product: CAWSVLESGNTIYF.

For this clone: Relative to the germline gene, one junction end is altered; a read error may explain this. V gene TRBV18 combines with J gene TRBJ2-1; 7 bases are shared with TRBD2. The germline V gene encodes CDR1 KGHSH and CDR2 LQKENI. The CDR3 is 12 residues long. The CDR3 DNA reads TGTGCCAGCTCACCACCCGCGGGGGTGCGGATCTTC. Translated, it gives CASSPPAGVRIF.

The rearrangement links TRBV7-9 to TRBJ1-4; TRBD1 matches 8 bases. The CDR3 has 15 amino acids. After removal of 5 bases from V and 4 bases from J, the junction contained 6 bases not matched to a gene. Looked up from germline, CDR1 is SEHNR and CDR2 is FQNEAQ (reference sequence). This CDR3 is CASSVRGRNNEKLFF. The CDR3 DNA is TGTGCCAGCAGCGTCAGGGGGCGGAATAATGAAAAACTGTTTTTT.

CDR3 loop: CASSQDNILRQPQHF. CDR3 DNA: TGCGCCAGCAGCCAAGATAATATCCTGCGTCAGCCCCAGCATTTT. The V and J genes are TRBV4-3 and TRBJ1-5; D is uncertain. This CDR3 spans 15 amino acids. The V and J ends lost 0 bases and 6 bases respectively, with 12 bases between them. Germline V gene lookup returns CDR1 LGHNA and CDR2 YSLEER.

J is TRBJ1-2 and V is TRBV7-9, with 8 bases fitting TRBD1. Germline lookup yields CDR1 SEHNR and CDR2 FQNEAQ (reference sequence). The CDR3 consists of 13 residues. The junction had 7 bases not matched to a gene; V was cut back by 6 bases and J by 7 bases. CDR3: CASRPQGVGGYTF. As DNA, the CDR3 is TGTGCCAGCAGGCCACAGGGGGTAGGTGGCTACACCTTC.

V gene TRBV5-5 combines with J gene TRBJ2-2; TRBD2 agrees at 9 bases. The CDR3 is 16 amino acids. Unmatched junction bases numbered 5, after V lost 4 bases and J lost 1 base. Germline V gene data show CDR1 as SGHKS and CDR2 as YYEKEE (reference sequence). CDR3 sequence reads: CASSTGLAQNTGELFF. Written as DNA, the CDR3 is TGTGCCAGCAGCACCGGACTAGCGCAGAACACCGGGGAGCTGTTTTTT.

The J gene is TRBJ2-1, the V gene TRBV30, with D unclear. Germline V lookup: CDR1 GTSNPN, CDR2 SVGIG (reference sequence). V was pared by 3 bases and J by 3 bases, with 15 bases between. The CDR3 runs 15 residues. The CDR3 bases are TGTGCCTGGAGCCATGCCGCCCGCAGCTACAATGAGCAGTTCTTC. Residues: CAWSHAARSYNEQFF.

The chain has TRBV9 and TRBJ1-2; D might be TRBD1 (5 bases). CDR1 is SGDLS and CDR2 is YYNGEE in the germline V gene. The CDR3 has 17 residues. With 3 bases removed from V and 2 bases from J, the gap between germline ends came to 20 bases. The CDR3 loop is CASSGLVGREGNYGYTF. The CDR3 DNA reads TGTGCCAGCAGCGGATTAGTAGGAAGGGAGGGGAACTATGGCTACACCTTC. The complete variable domain, with remaining parts taken from reference TRBV9 and TRBJ1-2, reads DSGVTQTPKHLITATGQRVTLRCSPRSGDLSVYWYQQSLDQGLQFLIQYYNGEERAKGNILERFSAQQFPDLHSELNLSSLELGDSALYFCASSGLVGREGNYGYTFGSGTRLTVV.

The genes are TRBV19 and TRBJ2-7; TRBD2 aligns across 7 bases. The V gene's germline CDR1 is LNHDA and CDR2 SQIVND (reference sequence). Trimming cost V 5 bases and J 8 bases; bases outside gene matches: 9. The CDR3 spans 13 residues. CDR3 sequence (DNA): TGTGCCAGTAGTCCTAGCACCGGGACTAAGCAGTACTTC. Encoded protein: CASSPSTGTKQYF.

V gene TRBV3-1 (or the pseudogene TRBV3-2) combines with J gene TRBJ2-1; 14 bases are shared with TRBD2. Per germline, CDR1 LGHDT and CDR2 YNNKEL (reference sequence). Trimming took 4 bases from V and 0 from J; bases not matched to a gene: 5. The CDR3 has 18 amino acids. Here the CDR3 reads CASSPRTSGGSSYNEQFF. Written as DNA, the CDR3 is TGTGCCAGCAGCCCTCGGACTAGCGGGGGGAGCTCCTACAATGAGCAGTTCTTC.

This clone has only a few counts. The chain has TRBV27 and TRBJ2-7, with 9 bases fitting TRBD1. With 6 bases clipped from V and 3 bases from J, the junction kept 3 bases outside the gene matches. The CDR3 is made up of 13 amino acids. Germline V lookup: CDR1 MNHEY, CDR2 SMNVEV (reference sequence). CDR3 protein: CASRRTGDYEQYF. CDR3 coding DNA: TGTGCCAGCAGACGGACAGGGGACTACGAGCAGTACTTC.

The table lists this clone with a few counts. The chain recombines TRBV2 with TRBJ1-3; 9 bases are a match to TRBD1. V lost 6 bases to trimming and J lost 0 bases; unmatched junction nucleotides: 6. Germline V gene data show CDR1 as SNHLY and CDR2 as FYNNEI. There are 16 residues in the CDR3. CDR3 bases: TGTGCCAGCAGGCCTGGACAGGGGATCTCTGGAAACACCATATATTTT. Protein product: CASRPGQGISGNTIYF.

The chain employs TRBV6-2 or TRBV6-3 and TRBJ2-7; 9 bases match TRBD2. This CDR3 contains 12 residues. The V and J ends lost 5 bases and 4 bases, in that order; junction bases with no gene match: 0. The germline gives CDR1 MNHEY, CDR2 SVGEGT. The CDR3 DNA sequence: TGTGCCAGCAGTAGCGGGAGGTACGAGCAGTACTTC. Amino acid sequence: CASSSGRYEQYF.

This sequence joins TRBV5-1 and TRBJ2-1; 8 bases line up with TRBD2. Germline CDR1 and CDR2: SGHRS and YFSETQ. Trimming at V came to 3 bases and at J to 5 bases, leaving 7 bases not matched to a gene. This CDR3 region has 15 residues. Written as DNA, the CDR3 is TGCGCCAGCAGCTGGGGCCAAGCGGGGGACAATGAGCAGTTCTTC. Its translation: CASSWGQAGDNEQFF.

This clone has only one observation. The rearrangement links TRBV5-1 to TRBJ2-7; possible D gene TRBD1, 5 bases. Germline CDR1 reads SGHRS; CDR2 reads YFSETQ. This CDR3 contains 15 residues. Trimming shortened V by 0 bases and J by 2 bases, and 12 bases separated the two germline ends. CDR3 region: CASSLVGRAPYEQYF. In nucleotides, the CDR3 is TGCGCCAGCAGCTTGGTAGGCAGGGCCCCCTACGAGCAGTACTTC.

This chain uses TRBV6-6 with TRBJ1-6; a possible D gene is TRBD1 (5 bases). The germline V gene encodes CDR1 MNHNY and CDR2 SVGAGI (reference sequence). V gave up 5 bases and J gave up 0 bases, with 20 bases separating them. The CDR3 loop spans 19 amino acids. The CDR3 here is CASSPEVYGGSSYNSPLHF. The CDR3 DNA reads TGTGCCAGCAGTCCTGAGGTGTACGGGGGGAGCTCCTATAATTCACCCCTCCACTTT.